Listed here are 30 T cell receptor beta chains from one sample, sequenced in a study of cytomegalovirus exposure and HLA in healthy donors. TCRdb's copy holds only in-frame clones and misses some; the assay was immunoSEQ multiplex PCR. This table has 170,000 or so clones, roughly four fifths appearing once. Sample: PBMCs. The receptors come from a woman aged 18 to 35 in good health and CMV-seropositive.

The chain links TRBV6-1 to TRBJ1-6, with a possible D match to TRBD1 (6 bases). Trimming removed 6 bases from V and 10 bases from J, with 19 bases in between. The CDR3 extends over 15 amino acids. Germline CDR1 is MNHNS and CDR2 is SASEGT. This CDR3 is CASSDSGGAWSPLHF. In DNA form, the CDR3 reads TGTGCCAGCAGCGACTCCGGGGGGGCTTGGTCACCCCTCCACTTT.

The rearrangement uses TRBV9 and TRBJ2-1, with D unclear. Trimming shortened V by 4 bases and J by 12 bases, and 14 bases separated the two germline ends. This CDR3 is built from 12 residues. Germline CDR1 SGDLS, CDR2 YYNGEE. CDR3 loop: CASSPSAGGQFF. DNA for the CDR3: TGTGCCAGCAGCCCCAGCGCCGGTGGGCAGTTCTTC.

This rearrangement joins TRBV5-1 to TRBJ2-3; 7 positions match TRBD1. The junction had 4 bases not matched to a gene; V was cut back by 0 bases and J by 3 bases. The germline V gene has CDR1 SGHRS and CDR2 YFSETQ. The CDR3 is 15 amino acids. DNA of the CDR3: TGCGCCAGCAGCTTGGGGACAGGTACGACAGATACGCAGTATTTT. Amino acids: CASSLGTGTTDTQYF.

The sample holds a few counts of this clone. The chain uses TRBV4-2 and TRBJ1-2; D is unclear. The CDR3 is 14 amino acids. The germline V gene has CDR1 LGHNA and CDR2 YNFKEQ. V was clipped by 5 bases and J by 4 bases, with 14 bases between them. The CDR3 loop is CASSSSPDSYGYTF. CDR3 DNA: TGTGCCAGCAGCTCTAGTCCGGATTCCTATGGCTACACCTTC.

The chain combines TRBV5-4 with TRBJ2-7, with 7 bases matching TRBD2. The CDR3 spans 13 residues. The germline V gene encodes CDR1 SGHNT and CDR2 YYREEE (reference sequence). V gave up 2 bases and J gave up 5 bases; unmatched junction bases: 4. CDR3 nucleotide sequence: TGTGCCAGCAGCTTTGGGGGGGGGAACGAGCAGTACTTC. This sequence encodes CASSFGGGNEQYF.

This chain uses TRBV4-2 with TRBJ2-7; TRBD2 might be the D (5 bases). V gave up 0 bases and J gave up 2 bases, with 11 bases separating them. CDR1 and CDR2 (germline): LGHNA, YNFKEQ. This CDR3 contains 15 residues. The CDR3: CASSQEGDYTYEQYF. For the CDR3, the DNA is TGTGCCAGCAGCCAAGAAGGAGACTATACCTACGAGCAGTACTTC.

The chain employs TRBV4-3 and TRBJ1-1; D call uncertain. Trimming took 1 base from V and 7 from J, leaving 16 bases between them. Germline V lookup: CDR1 LGHNA, CDR2 YSLEER. The CDR3 consists of 15 residues. The CDR3 here is CASSQGGGNSGEAFF. DNA for the CDR3: TGCGCCAGCAGCCAAGGGGGAGGGAACTCAGGTGAAGCTTTCTTT.

The CDR3 here is CASSTPTTAGGLSYYNEQFF. CDR3 bases: TGTGCCAGCAGCACCCCGACTACAGCGGGGGGCTTAAGCTACTACAATGAGCAGTTCTTC. This chain connects TRBV7-3 to TRBJ2-1, with TRBD2 matching over 9 bases. Germline values: CDR1 SGHTA, CDR2 FQGTGA. The CDR3 covers 20 residues. V was clipped by 5 bases and J by 3 bases; unmatched bases: 20.

The chain links TRBV7-7 to TRBJ2-7; weak D call: TRBD1 (5 bases). V shed 1 base and J shed 0 bases, with 16 bases lying between them. Looked up from germline, CDR1 is SSHAT and CDR2 is FNYEAQ (reference sequence). This CDR3 has 17 residues. The CDR3 region has the DNA TGTGCCAGCAGCTTAGGACAGACATTATCCAGCTCCTACGAGCAGTACTTC. It specifies CASSLGQTLSSSYEQYF. Variable domain in full (rest from reference TRBV7-7 and TRBJ2-7): GAGVSQSPRYKVTKRGQDVTLRCDPISSHATLYWYQQALGQGPEFLTYFNYEAQPDKSGLPSDRFSAERPEGSISTLTIQRTEQRDSAMYRCASSLGQTLSSSYEQYFGPGTRLTVT.

CDR3 sequence (DNA): TGTGCCAGCAGCATATTAGACAGGGGATTCGGCTACACCTTC. It specifies CASSILDRGFGYTF. The chain couples TRBV5-6 to TRBJ1-2, with TRBD1 matching 8 bases. The CDR3 is 14 residues long. CDR1 SGHDT and CDR2 YYEEEE come from the germline V gene. The ends lost 4 bases at V and 8 bases at J; junction bases unmatched: 10.

The chain combines TRBV9 with TRBJ2-2, with TRBD1 identical over 7 bases. The CDR3 consists of 18 residues. Germline CDR1 reads SGDLS; CDR2 reads YYNGEE. V shed 4 bases and J 4 bases; nucleotides not matched to a gene: 16. The CDR3 DNA sequence: TGTGCCAGCAGCCCACGACAGGGTTATAGCTACGGCACCGGGGAGCTGTTTTTT. This encodes CASSPRQGYSYGTGELFF.

J is TRBJ1-2 and V is TRBV6-1; unclear D gene. Trimming took off 9 bases at V and 5 bases at J, with 7 bases between the two ends. Germline V lookup: CDR1 MNHNS, CDR2 SASEGT. The CDR3 is 10 amino acids. The CDR3: CASKEYGYTF. The CDR3 nucleotides read TGTGCCAGTAAGGAGTATGGCTACACCTTC.

The CDR3 DNA is TGTGCCAGCGGGACAGGGTCCTCAAGCGGCTACACCTTC. Residues: CASGTGSSSGYTF. This chain connects TRBV5-4 to TRBJ1-2, with TRBD1 matching over 9 bases. CDR1 is SGHNT and CDR2 is YYREEE in the germline V gene (reference sequence). With V trimmed by 7 bases and J by 8 bases, 9 bases remained unmatched. The CDR3 contains 13 residues.

The rearrangement links TRBV5-1 to TRBJ1-4, with D possibly matching TRBD1 (5 bases). Germline lookup yields CDR1 SGHRS and CDR2 YFSETQ. V was clipped by 1 base and J by 3 bases, with 10 bases between them. There are 15 residues in the CDR3. The CDR3 loop reads CASSLSWGANEKLFF. In DNA, the CDR3 is TGCGCCAGCAGCTTGTCTTGGGGGGCTAATGAAAAACTGTTTTTT.

The chain employs TRBV5-4 and TRBJ2-3; the match to TRBD1 covers 7 bases. The V gene end was trimmed by 3 bases and the J gene end by 1 base; junction bases not matched to a gene: 11. Germline lookup yields CDR1 SGHNT and CDR2 YYREEE (reference sequence). This CDR3 is 17 amino acids long. CDR3 sequence (DNA): TGTGCCAGCAGCTCCCCCCGACAGGGCTTTGGCACAGATACGCAGTATTTT. It is translated as CASSSPRQGFGTDTQYF.

CDR3 sequence (DNA): TGTGCCAGCAGCTGGACCGGGGACTACGAGCAGTACTTC. It specifies CASSWTGDYEQYF. The chain joins TRBV7-6 to TRBJ2-7; possibly TRBD2 for D (5 bases). Trimming removed 4 bases from V and 3 bases from J, with 10 bases in between. Per the germline V gene, CDR1 is SGHVS and CDR2 is FNYEAQ. This CDR3 comprises 13 residues.

The chain combines TRBV4-3 with TRBJ2-1, with 12 bases fitting TRBD2. The CDR3 covers 17 residues. Germline V gene lookup returns CDR1 LGHNA and CDR2 YSLEER. J was trimmed by 4 bases and V by 3 bases; bases with no gene match: 7. In DNA, the CDR3 is TGCGCCAGCAGCCACACCAAGACTAGCGGGGGATACAATGAGCAGTTCTTC. Translation gives CASSHTKTSGGYNEQFF.

The chain joins TRBV7-9 to TRBJ1-2; TRBD1 might be the D (5 bases). The CDR3 consists of 13 residues. V lost 8 bases, J lost 7 bases, and 17 bases lay in between. Germline values: CDR1 SEHNR, CDR2 FQNEAQ (reference sequence). CDR3 coding DNA: TGTGCCAGCGAAGGGGATTTAGCGGGTGGCTACACCTTC. It translates to CASEGDLAGGYTF.

The chain links TRBV11-2 to TRBJ1-5, with D possibly TRBD1 on 5 matching bases. The CDR3 runs to 12 residues. V was pared by 5 bases and J by 6 bases, with 8 bases between. Germline values: CDR1 SGHAT, CDR2 FQNNGV. The CDR3 spells CASSDRGQPQHF. The CDR3, as DNA: TGTGCCAGCAGCGATAGGGGTCAGCCCCAGCATTTT.

In the case of this clone: The sample contains more than one DNA sequence encoding this CDR3. This chain connects TRBV7-9 to TRBJ1-2, with D maybe TRBD1 (5 bases). CDR1 is SEHNR and CDR2 is FQNEAQ in the germline V gene (reference sequence). The CDR3 runs to 11 residues. V was shortened by 6 bases and J by 7 bases, with 9 bases between the two germline ends. The CDR3 coding sequence is TGTGCCAGCAGTTTGGGGGGTGGCTACACCTTC. Residues: CASSLGGGYTF.

This chain links TRBV7-3 with TRBJ1-1, with a tentative D call TRBD1 (6 bases). Deletions cut 6 bases from V and 7 bases from J, with 9 bases between. Germline loops: CDR1 SGHTA, CDR2 FQGTGA. This CDR3 is 11 amino acids long. In DNA, the CDR3 is TGTGCCAGCAGTCAGGACAGTGAAGCTTTCTTT. Its translation: CASSQDSEAFF.

The rearrangement joins TRBV5-6 to TRBJ1-3; D gene ambiguous. Germline CDR1 SGHDT, CDR2 YYEEEE. CDR3 size: 15 residues. The V and J ends lost 4 bases and 0 bases respectively, with 11 bases between them. The chain's CDR3 is CASSDGPNSGNTIYF. The CDR3 DNA follows: TGTGCCAGCAGCGATGGGCCTAACTCTGGAAACACCATATATTTT. Together with reference TRBV5-6 and TRBJ1-3, the CDR3 gives the full variable domain: DAGVTQSPTHLIKTRGQQVTLRCSPKSGHDTVSWYQQALGQGPQFIFQYYEEEERQRGNFPDRFSGHQFPNYSSELNVNALLLGDSALYLCASSDGPNSGNTIYFGEGSWLTVV.

This chain connects TRBV5-8 to TRBJ1-5; D not resolved. This CDR3 has 15 residues. CDR1 SGHTS and CDR2 YDEGEE come from the germline V gene. The V gene lost 0 bases and the J gene lost 0 bases, with 7 bases spanning the gap. CDR3 nucleotides: TGTGCCAGCAGCTTGGCGGGTCTTAGCAATCAGCCCCAGCATTTT. It encodes CASSLAGLSNQPQHF.

The count of this clone is one. The V gene is TRBV27, the J gene TRBJ2-2, with 10 nucleotides matching TRBD1. The ends lost 6 bases at V and 7 bases at J; junction bases unmatched: 5. Germline values: CDR1 MNHEY, CDR2 SMNVEV (reference sequence). The CDR3 sequence is 14 residues long. CDR3 coding DNA: TGTGCCAGCAGGCCGGGACAGGGGCACGGGGAGCTGTTTTTT. This translates into CASRPGQGHGELFF.

The rearrangement links TRBV6-1 to TRBJ1-1; unclear D gene. V shed 5 bases and J shed 3 bases, with 4 bases lying between them. Germline V gene data show CDR1 as MNHNS and CDR2 as SASEGT. CDR3 length equals 11 residues. The CDR3 here is CASSSYTEAFF. Here the CDR3 DNA reads TGTGCCAGCAGTTCTTACACTGAAGCTTTCTTT.

CDR3 coding DNA: TGTGCCAGTAGACCATCGGGGACAGGGGGTGAGCAGTTCTTC. Its translation is CASRPSGTGGEQFF. The chain joins TRBV19 to TRBJ2-1; 11 bases agree with TRBD1. This CDR3 is built from 14 residues. The V and J ends lost 6 bases and 9 bases, in that order; junction bases with no gene match: 7. Germline-derived CDR1 and CDR2 are LNHDA and SQIVND (reference sequence).

This sequence joins TRBV5-1 and TRBJ2-1, with 12 bases aligning to TRBD2. CDR3 length: 15 amino acids. The germline V gene has CDR1 SGHRS and CDR2 YFSETQ. V shed 4 bases, J shed 7 bases, and the junction held 6 bases outside the gene matches. The CDR3 is CASSQLAGGGNEQFF. CDR3 sequence (DNA): TGCGCCAGCAGCCAACTAGCGGGGGGCGGGAATGAGCAGTTCTTC.

The chain carries TRBV9 and TRBJ1-2; unclear D gene. Trimming stripped 4 bases from V and 11 bases from J, with 12 bases between. CDR1 is SGDLS, CDR2 YYNGEE, per germline. The CDR3 has 11 amino acids. CDR3 sequence: CASSPSAGYTF. Here the CDR3 DNA reads TGTGCCAGCAGCCCTTCGGCGGGGTACACCTTC.

This clone was found a few times. V is TRBV15 and J is TRBJ1-2; D not certain. The germline V and J ends were trimmed by 1 base and 7 bases, with 10 bases remaining between them. The CDR3 runs to 13 residues. Per the germline V gene, CDR1 is LNHNV and CDR2 is YYDKDF (reference sequence). The CDR3 reads CATSRVLSGGYTF. The CDR3 bases are TGTGCCACCAGCAGAGTTCTTTCGGGTGGCTACACCTTC.

This chain joins TRBV6-5 and TRBJ2-1, with D perhaps matching TRBD2 (6 bases). This CDR3 has 14 amino acids. The V gene's germline CDR1 is MNHEY and CDR2 SVGAGI. V was cut by 2 bases and J by 9 bases, with 14 bases left in between. The CDR3 nucleotides read TGTGCCAGCAGTTACGCTCTTGGGGGAGGTGAGCAGTTCTTC. This codes for CASSYALGGGEQFF.